This T cell receptor beta chain was sequenced during a study of B cell selection in AIRE deficiency. Source study methods: Roughly 110,000 patient and 130,000 to 150,000 healthy donor in-frame TCRbeta sequences came from conventional T cells. Clones were sequenced by immunoSEQ multiplex PCR, and TCRdb holds only the in-frame ones, with some missing. That table supplies the V and J calls and clone size; D and trimming were determined from the DNA. The data hold under 30,000 clones, with 95% to 98% observed a single time. Worth noting for this clone: What it binds is not known.

The CDR3 has 13 residues. Trimming stripped 1 base from V and 9 bases from J, with 13 bases between. The V gene's germline CDR1 is GTSNPN and CDR2 SVGIG (reference sequence). Study-level results: CDR3s were shorter in shared Treg sequences, reflecting few non-templated nucleotide insertions. TCRbeta-only data showed under 45% of shared healthy Treg sequences in healthy Tconv.

The sorted conventional CD4 T cells were gated as CD4+CD127+. Unrelated healthy donors provided the controls. Input material: CD4+CD127+ conventional T cells sorted from PBMCs. The chain has TRBV30 and TRBJ1-5, with D tentatively TRBD1 (5 bases). This clonotype originated in a human donor in good health. The CDR3 DNA is TGTGCCTGGAGTGGGGGCCAGCTTGGGCCCCAGCATTTT. It encodes CAWSGGQLGPQHF.